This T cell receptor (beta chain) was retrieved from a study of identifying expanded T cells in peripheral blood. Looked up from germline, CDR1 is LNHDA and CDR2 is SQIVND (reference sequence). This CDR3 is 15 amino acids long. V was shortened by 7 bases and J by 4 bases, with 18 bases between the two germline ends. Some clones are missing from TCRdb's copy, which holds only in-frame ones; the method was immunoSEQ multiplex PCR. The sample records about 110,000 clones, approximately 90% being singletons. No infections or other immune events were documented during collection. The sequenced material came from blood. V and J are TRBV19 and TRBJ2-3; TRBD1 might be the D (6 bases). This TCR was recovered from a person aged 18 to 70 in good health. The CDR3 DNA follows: TGTGCCAGTACCCCTCCTGGTGGGGGCCCAGATACGCAGTATTTT. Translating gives CASTPPGGGPDTQYF. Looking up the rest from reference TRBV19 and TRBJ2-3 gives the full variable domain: DGGITQSPKYLFRKEGQNVTLSCEQNLNHDAMYWYRQDPGQGLRLIYYSQIVNDFQKGDIAEGYSVSREKKESFPLTVTSAQKNPTAFYLCASTPPGGGPDTQYFGPGTRLTVL.